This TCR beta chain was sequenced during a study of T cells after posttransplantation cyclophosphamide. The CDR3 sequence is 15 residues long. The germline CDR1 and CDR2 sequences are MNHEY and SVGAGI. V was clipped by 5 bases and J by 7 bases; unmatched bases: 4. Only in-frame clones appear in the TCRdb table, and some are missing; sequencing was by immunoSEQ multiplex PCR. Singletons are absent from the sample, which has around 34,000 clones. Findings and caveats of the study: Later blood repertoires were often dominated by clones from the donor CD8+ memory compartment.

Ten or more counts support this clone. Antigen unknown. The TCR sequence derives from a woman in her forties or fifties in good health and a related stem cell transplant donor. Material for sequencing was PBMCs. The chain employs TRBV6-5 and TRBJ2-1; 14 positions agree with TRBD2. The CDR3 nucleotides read TGTGCCAGCAGTCACAGACTAGCGGGAGGGAATGAGCAGTTCTTC. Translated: CASSHRLAGGNEQFF.